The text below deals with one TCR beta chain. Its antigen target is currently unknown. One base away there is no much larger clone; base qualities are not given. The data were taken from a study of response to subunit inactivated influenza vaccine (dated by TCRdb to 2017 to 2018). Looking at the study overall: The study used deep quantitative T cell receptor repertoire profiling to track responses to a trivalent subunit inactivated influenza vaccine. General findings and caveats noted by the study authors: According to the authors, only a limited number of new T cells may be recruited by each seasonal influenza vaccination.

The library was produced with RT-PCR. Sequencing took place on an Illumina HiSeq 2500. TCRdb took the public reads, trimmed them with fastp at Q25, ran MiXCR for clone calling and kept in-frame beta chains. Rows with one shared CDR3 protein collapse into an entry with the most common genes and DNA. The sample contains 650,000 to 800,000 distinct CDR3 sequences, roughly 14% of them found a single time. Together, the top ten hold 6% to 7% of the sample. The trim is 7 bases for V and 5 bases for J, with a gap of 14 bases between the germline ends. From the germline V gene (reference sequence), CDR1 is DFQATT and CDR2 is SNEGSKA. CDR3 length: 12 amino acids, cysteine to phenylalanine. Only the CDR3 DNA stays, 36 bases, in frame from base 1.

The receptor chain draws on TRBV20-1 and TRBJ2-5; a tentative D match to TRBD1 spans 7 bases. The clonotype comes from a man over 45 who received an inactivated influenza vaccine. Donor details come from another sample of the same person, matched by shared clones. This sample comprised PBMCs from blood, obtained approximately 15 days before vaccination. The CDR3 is CSGRGQGETQYF. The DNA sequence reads TGCAGTGGGAGGGGGCAGGGGGAGACCCAGTACTTC.